What follows describes a single T cell receptor (beta chain). This specimen comes from a study of Ad26.COV2.S vaccination and SARS-CoV-2 variants. Overall study context: Donor was assigned to the Ad26.COV2.S arm of trial COV1001.

Treatment given: some 20 received Ad26.COV2.S at low or high dose, single or two shots; about five received placebo; per-sample allocation not given. It was on day 63 after the first vaccine or placebo injection that samples were taken. TCRdb's copy holds only in-frame clones and misses some; the assay was immunoSEQ multiplex PCR. The table lists some 420,000 clones, 88% of them singletons. V was shortened by 3 bases and J by 4 bases, with 16 bases between the two germline ends. CDR1 and CDR2 (germline): SGHRS, YFSETQ. CDR3 length equals 15 residues. This material consisted of peripheral blood, taken in a trial of Ad26.COV2.S vaccine versus placebo. The V gene is TRBV5-1, the J gene TRBJ1-2; tentatively, D is TRBD1 (5 bases). This sequence originates from a person between 18 and 65 years old who received the Ad26.COV2.S COVID-19 vaccine or a placebo. The chain's CDR3 is CASSSRGGEGYGYTF. In nucleotides, the CDR3 is TGCGCCAGCAGCTCCCGGGGGGGAGAGGGCTATGGCTACACCTTC.